This T cell receptor (beta chain) derives from a study of Tregs in tolerant kidney transplant recipients. Overall study results and limits: Few patients were studied, so findings need validation in larger groups.

Of note for this clone: The antigen is unknown. The observed sequence ends 3 residues before the CDR3 terminus, with the missing tail filled in from the germline J gene.

The CDR3 contains 15 residues. V lost 5 bases and J lost 5, with 19 bases in between. CDR1 is SGHVS and CDR2 is FNYEAQ in the germline V gene. Measured with immunoSEQ multiplex PCR; TCRdb has only the in-frame clones, and not every one. Its table records approximately 50,000 clones. Unstimulated Tregs (CD4+CD25+CD127-) and CD4+CD25- non-Tregs were sorted from PBMCs. This clonotype was obtained from a human donor who received a combined kidney and bone marrow transplant. V usage is TRBV7-6 and J usage is TRBJ2-7; TRBD2 might be the D (5 bases). The sequencing here drew on CD4+ T cells from blood, taken before the transplant. Here the CDR3 reads CASSPGWAGGDEQYF. Incomplete CDR3 DNA: TGTGCCAGCAGCCCTGGGTGGGCAGGAGGCGACGAG. The full variable domain, in which reference TRBV7-6 and TRBJ2-7 provide the parts outside the CDR3, is GAGVSQSPRYKVTKRGQDVALRCDPISGHVSLYWYRQALGQGPEFLTYFNYEAQQDKSGLPNDRFSAERPEGSISTLTIQRTEQRDSAMYRCASSPGWAGGDEQYFGPGTRLTVT.